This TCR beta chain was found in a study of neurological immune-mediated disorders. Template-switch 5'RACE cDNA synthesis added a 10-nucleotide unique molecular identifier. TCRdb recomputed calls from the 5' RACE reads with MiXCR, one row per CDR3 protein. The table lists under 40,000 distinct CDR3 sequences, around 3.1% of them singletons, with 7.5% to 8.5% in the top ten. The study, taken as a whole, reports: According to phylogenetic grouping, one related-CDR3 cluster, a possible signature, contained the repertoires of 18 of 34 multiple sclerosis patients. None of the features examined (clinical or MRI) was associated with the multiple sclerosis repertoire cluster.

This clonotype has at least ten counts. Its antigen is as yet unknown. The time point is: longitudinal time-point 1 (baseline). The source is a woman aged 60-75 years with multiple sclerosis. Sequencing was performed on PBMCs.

The CDR3 DNA sequence: TGTGCCAGCAGCCAAGATATCGGCGGGGAGCTGTTTTTT. Amino acids: CASSQDIGGELFF. V is TRBV14 and J is TRBJ2-2; the D is unclear. The CDR3 loop spans 13 amino acids. Germline loops: CDR1 SGHDN, CDR2 FVKESK. The V end was cut by 0 bases, the J end by 7 bases, with 6 bases between.